The 4 T cell receptor beta chains in this list originate from one sample, sequenced in a study of PD-L1 blockade in urothelial cancer. The time point denotes: pretreatment peripheral blood. Here immunoSEQ multiplex PCR was the method, and the copy in TCRdb shows in-frame clones only, minus some. This sample has about 53,000 clones, with approximately 90% found just once. The input for sequencing was PBMCs, taken around atezolizumab (anti-PD-L1) treatment. These TCRs come from a woman aged 60 to 75 with urothelial cancer.

This clone appeared a single time. The J gene is TRBJ1-4, the V gene TRBV19; 7 nucleotides match TRBD1. V lost 4 bases and J lost 8; bases outside the gene matches: 10. Germline values: CDR1 LNHDA, CDR2 SQIVND (reference sequence). The CDR3 contains 15 residues. CDR3 nucleotide sequence: TGTGCCAGTAGTACGGACAGGCCTCCCCGGGAAAAACTGTTTTTT. Translating it yields CASSTDRPPREKLFF.

The CDR3 DNA is TGCAGCGTCGCTAGATTTAGCGGGAGTGGAATCTACAATGAGCAGTTCTTC. Amino acids: CSVARFSGSGIYNEQFF. The chain uses TRBV29-1 and TRBJ2-1; TRBD2 matches 9 bases. Germline CDR1 reads SQVTM; CDR2 reads ANQGSEA. Trimming removed 6 bases from V and 3 bases from J; junction bases left unmatched: 15. This CDR3 contains 17 residues.

This CDR3 reads CASIADRGGTNEKLFF. CDR3 coding DNA: TGTGCCAGTATAGCGGACAGGGGTGGAACTAATGAAAAACTGTTTTTT. The V and J genes are TRBV19 and TRBJ1-4; 9 bases match TRBD1. The CDR3 is made up of 16 amino acids. The V and J ends lost 7 bases and 1 base, in that order; junction bases with no gene match: 7. Germline assignment: CDR1 LNHDA and CDR2 SQIVND (reference sequence).

This chain links TRBV10-2 with TRBJ2-3; weak D call: TRBD2 (5 bases). The CDR3 extends over 13 amino acids. CDR1 is WSHSY, CDR2 SAAADI, per germline. Trimming took off 11 bases at V and 4 bases at J, with 16 bases between the two ends. The CDR3 region is CASASSGADTQYF. In DNA form, the CDR3 reads TGCGCCTCGGCTAGCTCTGGGGCAGATACGCAGTATTTT.